The 17 T cell receptor beta chains below all came from one sample that was sequenced in a study of shared clonotypes between healthy human individuals. TCRdb keeps only in-frame clones here, not all; method: immunoSEQ multiplex PCR. The table lists about 480,000 clones, 75% to 80% of them singletons. The sequenced sample was PBMCs. The receptors shown here come from a woman aged 35 to 49 in good health. Some clones in this sample may be carry-over from other donors' samples.

This clone was found a few times. The chain employs TRBV28 and TRBJ1-1, with D tentatively TRBD1 (5 bases). Trimming took 6 bases from V and 11 from J, leaving 16 bases between them. Germline V lookup: CDR1 MDHEN, CDR2 SYDVKM. The CDR3 totals 12 residues. CDR3 bases: TGTGCCAGCAGAACATCCTCAGGGAGGGCTTTCTTT. Protein: CASRTSSGRAFF.

In regard to this clone: A junction boundary mismatches the germline segment, possibly from a read error. This rearrangement joins TRBV18 to TRBJ2-7, with TRBD1 identical over 9 bases. There are 14 residues in the CDR3. From germline, CDR1 is KGHSH and CDR2 LQKENI. CDR3 coding DNA: TGTGCCAGCTCCCCCGAGGGACAGGGCGTAGGGCCTGACTTC. This gives the protein CASSPEGQGVGPDF.

The chain carries TRBV10-2 and TRBJ1-6, with 8 bases that match TRBD1. J gave up 9 bases and V 7 bases, and 5 bases lay outside the gene matches. Germline V gives CDR1 WSHSY, CDR2 SAAADI. The CDR3 loop spans 13 amino acids. CDR3 sequence: CASKTGVGSPLHF. CDR3 in DNA: TGCGCCAGCAAGACAGGGGTGGGTTCACCCCTCCACTTT.

The J gene is TRBJ2-1, the V gene TRBV6-1; the D gene is possibly TRBD2 (6 bases). There are 13 residues in the CDR3. Trimming took off 0 bases at V and 9 bases at J, with 9 bases between the two ends. The germline CDR1 and CDR2 sequences are MNHNS and SASEGT. The DNA for the CDR3 is TGTGCCAGCAGTGAAGCACTGCGGGGTGAGCAGTTCTTC. Translation gives CASSEALRGEQFF.

The chain joins TRBV11-2 to TRBJ1-1, with 7 bases identical to TRBD1. Germline CDR1 reads SGHAT; CDR2 reads FQNNGV. This CDR3 is built from 15 residues. Unmatched junction bases numbered 9, after V lost 7 bases and J lost 1 base. CDR3 DNA sequence: TGTGCCAGCACCCTCAGGGGGGGGCCGAACACTGAAGCTTTCTTT. Protein sequence: CASTLRGGPNTEAFF.

In this sample, this clone turned up a few times. The chain uses TRBV5-4 and TRBJ2-5; 7 nucleotides match TRBD2. The ends lost 2 bases at V and 2 bases at J; junction bases unmatched: 6. Germline V gene lookup returns CDR1 SGHNT and CDR2 YYREEE (reference sequence). The CDR3 loop spans 15 amino acids. The CDR3 protein is CASSFRSSGQETQYF. CDR3 nucleotide sequence: TGTGCCAGCAGCTTCCGATCTAGCGGACAAGAGACCCAGTACTTC. Full variable domain (remainder filled in from reference TRBV5-4 and TRBJ2-5): ETGVTQSPTHLIKTRGQQVTLRCSSQSGHNTVSWYQQALGQGPQFIFQYYREEENGRGNFPPRFSGLQFPNYSSELNVNALELDDSALYLCASSFRSSGQETQYFGPGTRLLVL.

The chain has TRBV20-1 and TRBJ2-3; D might be TRBD1 or TRBD2, each matching 5 bases. Trimming cost V 5 bases and J 11 bases, with 11 bases left between them. The CDR3 covers 10 residues. CDR1 and CDR2 from the germline V gene are DFQATT and SNEGSKA (reference sequence). CDR3 DNA sequence: TGCAGTGCTTGGGGTGGGGGGCAGTATTTT. This sequence encodes CSAWGGGQYF.

The CDR3 reads CASSPETGWSGELFF. The CDR3 DNA reads TGTGCCAGCTCACCGGAGACAGGGTGGTCCGGGGAGCTGTTTTTT. This chain connects TRBV18 to TRBJ2-2, with TRBD1 matching over 7 bases. Germline lookup yields CDR1 KGHSH and CDR2 LQKENI. The CDR3 has 15 residues. Unmatched junction bases numbered 7, after V lost 3 bases and J lost 6 bases.

V is TRBV7-2 and J is TRBJ1-4, with D maybe TRBD1 (5 bases). CDR1 and CDR2 from the germline V gene are SGHTA and FQGNSA. Trimming left V 0 bases short and J 6 bases short, with 11 bases between. The CDR3 spans 15 residues. DNA of the CDR3: TGTGCCAGCAGCTTAGCTCCGGGACCCGATGAAAAACTGTTTTTT. This sequence encodes CASSLAPGPDEKLFF.

V usage is TRBV6-5 and J usage is TRBJ2-5, with D perhaps matching TRBD1 (7 bases). The germline V gene encodes CDR1 MNHEY and CDR2 SVGAGI. CDR3 size: 15 residues. V was cut by 2 bases and J by 2 bases, with 12 bases left in between. In DNA form, the CDR3 reads TGTGCCAGCAGTTACGGAGGGACAGCGCAAGAGACCCAGTACTTC. Amino acids: CASSYGGTAQETQYF.

The rearrangement joins TRBV7-2 to TRBJ2-7; 7 bases are shared with TRBD1. Trimming removed 6 bases from V and 3 bases from J; junction bases left unmatched: 5. Germline V gene lookup returns CDR1 SGHTA and CDR2 FQGNSA. This CDR3 contains 13 residues. DNA for the CDR3: TGTGCCAGCAGGGCGACAGGGTTCTACGAGCAGTACTTC. Protein: CASRATGFYEQYF.

The chain combines TRBV14 with TRBJ1-1, with no clear D. Trimming cost V 2 bases and J 4 bases, with 8 bases left between them. The CDR3 extends over 13 amino acids. Germline-derived CDR1 and CDR2 are SGHDN and FVKESK. The chain's CDR3 is CASSQSWGTEAFF. In nucleotides, the CDR3 is TGTGCCAGCAGCCAATCTTGGGGCACTGAAGCTTTCTTT.

This clone has at least ten counts. This chain links TRBV19 with TRBJ2-2, with D hard to call. Trimming removed 3 bases at V and 6 bases at J, with 11 bases between. This CDR3 region has 14 residues. Germline CDR1 reads LNHDA; CDR2 reads SQIVND (reference sequence). Written as DNA, the CDR3 is TGTGCCAGTAGTATTTCCAGGCAGGCCGGGGAGCTGTTTTTT. This sequence encodes CASSISRQAGELFF.

The chain uses TRBV5-6 and TRBJ1-3; TRBD1 is a possible D gene (6 bases). From germline, CDR1 is SGHDT and CDR2 YYEEEE. This CDR3 is 15 amino acids long. Trimming removed 2 bases at V and 4 bases at J, with 13 bases between. The CDR3 loop is CASSFPGVGGNTIYF. The CDR3 DNA reads as TGTGCCAGCAGCTTCCCAGGGGTAGGAGGAAACACCATATATTTT.

In DNA, the CDR3 is TGTGCCAGCAGCGCACGGACAGGAGACACTGAAGCTTTCTTT. This sequence encodes CASSARTGDTEAFF. The chain employs TRBV11-3 and TRBJ1-1; 7 bases are a match to TRBD1. V gave up 5 bases and J gave up 3 bases; unmatched junction bases: 6. The CDR3 extends over 14 amino acids. The germline V gene encodes CDR1 SGHNT and CDR2 YENEEA.

This clone has only one observation. The chain combines TRBV7-2 with TRBJ2-2; either TRBD1 or TRBD2 may fit D (5 bases each). V was shortened by 1 base and J by 6 bases, with 15 bases between the two germline ends. CDR3 length: 16 amino acids. The germline CDR1 and CDR2 sequences are SGHTA and FQGNSA. CDR3 nucleotides: TGTGCCAGCAGCTTAGTGGTAGGGACCATCGCCGGGGAGCTGTTTTTT. It is translated as CASSLVVGTIAGELFF.

This clone is a singleton in its sample. The rearrangement joins TRBV9 to TRBJ2-2, with 10 bases that match TRBD1. V lost 0 bases and J lost 6; bases outside the gene matches: 5. Germline loops: CDR1 SGDLS, CDR2 YYNGEE. The CDR3 is 16 residues long. CDR3: CASSVDGTGVSGELFF. The CDR3 DNA reads as TGTGCCAGCAGCGTAGATGGGACAGGGGTGTCCGGGGAGCTGTTTTTT. The variable domain in full, with the rest retrieved from reference TRBV9 and TRBJ2-2, is DSGVTQTPKHLITATGQRVTLRCSPRSGDLSVYWYQQSLDQGLQFLIQYYNGEERAKGNILERFSAQQFPDLHSELNLSSLELGDSALYFCASSVDGTGVSGELFFGEGSRLTVL.